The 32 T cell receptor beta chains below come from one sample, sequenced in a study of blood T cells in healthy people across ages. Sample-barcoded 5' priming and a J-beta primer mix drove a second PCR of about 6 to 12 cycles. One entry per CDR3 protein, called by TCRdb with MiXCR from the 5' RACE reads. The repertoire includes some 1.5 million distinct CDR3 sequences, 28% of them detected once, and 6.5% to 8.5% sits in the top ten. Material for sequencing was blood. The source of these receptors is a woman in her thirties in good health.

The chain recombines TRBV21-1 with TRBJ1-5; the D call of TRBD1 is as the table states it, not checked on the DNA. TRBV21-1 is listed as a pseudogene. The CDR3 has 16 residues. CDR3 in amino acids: CASSKRGRGADQPQHF. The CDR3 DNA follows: TGTGCCAGCAGCAAGAGGGGACGGGGGGCGGATCAGCCCCAGCATTTT.

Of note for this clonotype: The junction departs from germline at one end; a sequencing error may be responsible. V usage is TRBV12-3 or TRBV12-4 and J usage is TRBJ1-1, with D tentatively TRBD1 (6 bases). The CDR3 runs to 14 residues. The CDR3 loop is CAGSSRDTRTEAFF. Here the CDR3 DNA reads TGTGCCGGCAGTTCCCGGGACACGAGGACTGAAGCTTTCTTT.

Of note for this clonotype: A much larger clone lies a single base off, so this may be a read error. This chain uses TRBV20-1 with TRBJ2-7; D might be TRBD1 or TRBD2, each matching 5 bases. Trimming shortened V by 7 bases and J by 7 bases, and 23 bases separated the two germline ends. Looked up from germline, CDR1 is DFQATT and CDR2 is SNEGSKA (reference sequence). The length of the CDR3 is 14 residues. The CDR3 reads CSVPSMIRGDEQYF. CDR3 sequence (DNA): TGCAGTGTTCCGTCTATGATAAGGGGAGATGAGCAGTACTTC.

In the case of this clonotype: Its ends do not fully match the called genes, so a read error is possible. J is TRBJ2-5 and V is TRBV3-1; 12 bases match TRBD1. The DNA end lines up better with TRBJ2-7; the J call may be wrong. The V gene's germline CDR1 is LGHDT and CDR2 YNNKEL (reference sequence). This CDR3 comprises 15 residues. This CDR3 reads CASRTGTGGSHEQYF. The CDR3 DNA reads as TGTGCCAGCAGAACCGGGACAGGGGGCTCCCACGAGCAGTACTTC.

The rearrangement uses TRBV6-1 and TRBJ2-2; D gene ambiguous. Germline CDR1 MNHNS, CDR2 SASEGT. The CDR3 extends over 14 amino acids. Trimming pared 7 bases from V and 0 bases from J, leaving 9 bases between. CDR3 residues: CASIETTNTGELFF. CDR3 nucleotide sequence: TGTGCCAGCATCGAGACAACGAACACCGGGGAGCTGTTTTTT.

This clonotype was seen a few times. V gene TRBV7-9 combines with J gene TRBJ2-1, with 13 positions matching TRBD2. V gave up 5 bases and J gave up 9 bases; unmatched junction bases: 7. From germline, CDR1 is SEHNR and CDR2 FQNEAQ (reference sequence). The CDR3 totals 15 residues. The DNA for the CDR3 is TGTGCCAGCAGCCGGGGGACTAGCGGGATCGCTGAGCAGTTCTTC. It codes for CASSRGTSGIAEQFF. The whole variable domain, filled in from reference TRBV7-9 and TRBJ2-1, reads DTGVSQNPRHKITKRGQNVTFRCDPISEHNRLYWYRQTLGQGPEFLTYFQNEAQLEKSRLLSDRFSAERPKGSFSTLEIQRTEQGDSAMYLCASSRGTSGIAEQFFGPGTRLTVL.

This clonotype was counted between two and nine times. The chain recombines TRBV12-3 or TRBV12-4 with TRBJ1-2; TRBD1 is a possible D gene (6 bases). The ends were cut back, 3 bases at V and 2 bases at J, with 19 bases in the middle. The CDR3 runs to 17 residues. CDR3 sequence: CASSFPLGGRANYGYTF. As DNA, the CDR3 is TGTGCCAGCAGTTTCCCCCTCGGGGGGCGGGCAAACTATGGCTACACCTTC.

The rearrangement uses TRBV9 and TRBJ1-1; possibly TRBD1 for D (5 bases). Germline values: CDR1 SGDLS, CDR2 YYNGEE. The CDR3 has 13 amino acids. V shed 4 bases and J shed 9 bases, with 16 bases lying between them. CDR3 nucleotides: TGTGCCAGCAGCTCCGAAGACGGGACGCAAGCTTTCTTT. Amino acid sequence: CASSSEDGTQAFF.

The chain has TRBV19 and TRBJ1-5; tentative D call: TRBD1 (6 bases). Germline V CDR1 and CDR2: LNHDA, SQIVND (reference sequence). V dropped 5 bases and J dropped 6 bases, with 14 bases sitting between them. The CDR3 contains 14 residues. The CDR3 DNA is TGTGCCAGTAGTCTGGCAGGGGACGGTCAGCCCCAGCATTTT. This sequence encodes CASSLAGDGQPQHF.

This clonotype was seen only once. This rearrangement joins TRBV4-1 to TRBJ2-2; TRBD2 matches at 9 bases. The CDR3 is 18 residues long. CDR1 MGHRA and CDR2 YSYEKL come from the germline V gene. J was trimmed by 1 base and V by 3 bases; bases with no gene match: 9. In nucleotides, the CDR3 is TGCGCCAGCAGCCACCCCCCCCTAGCGGGATTGAACACCGGGGAGCTGTTTTTT. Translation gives CASSHPPLAGLNTGELFF.

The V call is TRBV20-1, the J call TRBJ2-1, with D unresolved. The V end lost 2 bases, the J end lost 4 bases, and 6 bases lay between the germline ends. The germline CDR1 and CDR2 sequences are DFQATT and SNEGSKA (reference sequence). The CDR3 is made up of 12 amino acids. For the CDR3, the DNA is TGCAGTGCTAGACCAATATACAATGAGCAGTTCTTC. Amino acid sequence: CSARPIYNEQFF.

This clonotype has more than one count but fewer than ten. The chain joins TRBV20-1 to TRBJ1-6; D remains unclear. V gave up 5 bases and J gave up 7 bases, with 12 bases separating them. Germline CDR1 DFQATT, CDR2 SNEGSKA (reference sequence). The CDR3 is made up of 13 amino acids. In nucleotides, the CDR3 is TGCAGTGCTCAGTACGGAGGGAATTCACCCCTCCACTTT. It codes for CSAQYGGNSPLHF.

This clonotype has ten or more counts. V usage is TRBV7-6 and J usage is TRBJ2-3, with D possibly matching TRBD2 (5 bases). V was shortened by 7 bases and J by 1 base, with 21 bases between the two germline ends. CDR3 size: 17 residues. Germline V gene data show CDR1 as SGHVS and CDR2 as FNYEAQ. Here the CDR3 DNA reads TGTGCCAGCACCGAATTACAGAGGGCCACTCGCACAGATACGCAGTATTTT. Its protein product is CASTELQRATRTDTQYF. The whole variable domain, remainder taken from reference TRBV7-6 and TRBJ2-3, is GAGVSQSPRYKVTKRGQDVALRCDPISGHVSLYWYRQALGQGPEFLTYFNYEAQQDKSGLPNDRFSAERPEGSISTLTIQRTEQRDSAMYRCASTELQRATRTDTQYFGPGTRLTVL.

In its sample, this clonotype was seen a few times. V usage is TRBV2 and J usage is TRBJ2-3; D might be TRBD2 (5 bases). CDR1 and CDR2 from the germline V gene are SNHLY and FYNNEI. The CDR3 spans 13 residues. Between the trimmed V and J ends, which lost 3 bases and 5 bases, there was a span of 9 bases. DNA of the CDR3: TGTGCCAGCAGTGAGTCCGGAGGAGATACGCAGTATTTT. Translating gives CASSESGGDTQYF.

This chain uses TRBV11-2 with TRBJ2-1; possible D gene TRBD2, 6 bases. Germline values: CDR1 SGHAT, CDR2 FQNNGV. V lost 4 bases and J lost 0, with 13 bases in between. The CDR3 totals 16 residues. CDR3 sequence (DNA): TGTGCCAGCAGCTCCACTAGCAGCCGCTCCTACAATGAGCAGTTCTTC. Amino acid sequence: CASSSTSSRSYNEQFF.

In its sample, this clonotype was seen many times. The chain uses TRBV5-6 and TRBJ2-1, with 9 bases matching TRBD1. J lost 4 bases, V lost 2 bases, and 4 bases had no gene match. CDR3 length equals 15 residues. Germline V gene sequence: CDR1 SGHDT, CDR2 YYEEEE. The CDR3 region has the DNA TGTGCCAGCAGCTTAAGGACAGGGGTTTACAATGAGCAGTTCTTC. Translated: CASSLRTGVYNEQFF.

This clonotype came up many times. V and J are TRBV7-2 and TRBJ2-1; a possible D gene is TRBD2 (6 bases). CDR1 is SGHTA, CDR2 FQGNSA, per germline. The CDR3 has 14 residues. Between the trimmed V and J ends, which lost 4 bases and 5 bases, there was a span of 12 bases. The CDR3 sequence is CASSSPRGNNEQFF. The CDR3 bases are TGTGCCAGCAGCTCCCCCCGGGGGAACAATGAGCAGTTCTTC.

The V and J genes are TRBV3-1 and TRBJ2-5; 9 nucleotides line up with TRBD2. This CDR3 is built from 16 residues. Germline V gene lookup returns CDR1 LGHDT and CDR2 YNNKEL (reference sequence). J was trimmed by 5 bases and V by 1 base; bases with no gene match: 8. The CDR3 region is CASSQGALAGGETQYF. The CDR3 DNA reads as TGTGCCAGCAGCCAAGGGGCACTAGCGGGTGGTGAGACCCAGTACTTC.

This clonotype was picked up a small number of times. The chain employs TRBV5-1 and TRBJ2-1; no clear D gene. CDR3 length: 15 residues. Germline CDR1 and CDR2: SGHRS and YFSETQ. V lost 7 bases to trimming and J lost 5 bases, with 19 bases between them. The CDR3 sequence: CASVADPSFNNEQFF. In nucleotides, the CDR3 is TGCGCCAGCGTGGCCGACCCGTCTTTTAACAATGAGCAGTTCTTC.

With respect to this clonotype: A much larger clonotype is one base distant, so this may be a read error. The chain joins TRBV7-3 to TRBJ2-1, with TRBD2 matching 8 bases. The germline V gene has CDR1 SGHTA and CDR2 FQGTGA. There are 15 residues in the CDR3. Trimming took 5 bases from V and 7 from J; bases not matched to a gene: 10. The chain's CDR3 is CASSQRRGALNEQFF. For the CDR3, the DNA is TGTGCCAGCAGCCAACGGCGGGGGGCTCTTAATGAGCAGTTCTTC. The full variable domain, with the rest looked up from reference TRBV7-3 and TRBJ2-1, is GAGVSQTPSNKVTEKGKYVELRCDPISGHTALYWYRQSLGQGPEFLIYFQGTGAADDSGLPNDRFFAVRPEGSVSTLKIQRTERGDSAVYLCASSQRRGALNEQFFGPGTRLTVL.

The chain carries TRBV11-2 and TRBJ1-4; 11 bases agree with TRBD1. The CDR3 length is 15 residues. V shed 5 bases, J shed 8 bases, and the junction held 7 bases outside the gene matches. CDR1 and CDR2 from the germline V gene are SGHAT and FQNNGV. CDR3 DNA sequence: TGTGCCAGCAGCGGGACAGGGGGATGGAGCGAAAAACTGTTTTTT. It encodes CASSGTGGWSEKLFF.

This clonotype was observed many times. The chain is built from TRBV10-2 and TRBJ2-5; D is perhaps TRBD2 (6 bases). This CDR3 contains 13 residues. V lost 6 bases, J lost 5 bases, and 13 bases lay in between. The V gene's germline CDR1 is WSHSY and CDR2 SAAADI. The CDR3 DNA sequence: TGCGCCAGCAGCGGGGGTGGTGAGGAGACCCAGTACTTC. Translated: CASSGGGEETQYF.

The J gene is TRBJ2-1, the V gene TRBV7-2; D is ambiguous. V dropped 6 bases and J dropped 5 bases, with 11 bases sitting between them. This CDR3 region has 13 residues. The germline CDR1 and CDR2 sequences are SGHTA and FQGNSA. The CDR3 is CASRLSPDNEQFF. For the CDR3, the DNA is TGTGCCAGCAGACTCAGCCCAGACAATGAGCAGTTCTTC. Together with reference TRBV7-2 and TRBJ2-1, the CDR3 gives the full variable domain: GAGVSQSPSNKVTEKGKDVELRCDPISGHTALYWYRQSLGQGLEFLIYFQGNSAPDKSGLPSDRFSAERTGGSVSTLTIQRTQQEDSAVYLCASRLSPDNEQFFGPGTRLTVL.

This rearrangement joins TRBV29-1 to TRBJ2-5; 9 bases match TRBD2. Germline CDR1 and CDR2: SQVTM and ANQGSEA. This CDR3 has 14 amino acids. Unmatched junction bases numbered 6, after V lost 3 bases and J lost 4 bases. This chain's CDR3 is CSVETSGGTETQYF. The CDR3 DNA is TGCAGCGTTGAGACCAGCGGGGGGACAGAGACCCAGTACTTC.

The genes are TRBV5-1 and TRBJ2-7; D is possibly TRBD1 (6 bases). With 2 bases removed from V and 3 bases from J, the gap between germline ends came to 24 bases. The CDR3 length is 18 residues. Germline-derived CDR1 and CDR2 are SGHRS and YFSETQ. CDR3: CASSLSVPRKEGGYEQYF. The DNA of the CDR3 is TGCGCCAGCAGCTTATCCGTCCCGAGGAAGGAAGGGGGCTACGAGCAGTACTTC.

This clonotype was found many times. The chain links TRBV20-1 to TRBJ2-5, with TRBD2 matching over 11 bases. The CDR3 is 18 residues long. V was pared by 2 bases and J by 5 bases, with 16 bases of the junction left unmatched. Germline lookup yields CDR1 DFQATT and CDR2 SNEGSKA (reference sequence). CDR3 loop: CSARSSNGLAGGAETQYF. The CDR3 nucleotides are TGCAGTGCTAGAAGCTCAAATGGCCTAGCGGGGGGAGCGGAGACCCAGTACTTC.

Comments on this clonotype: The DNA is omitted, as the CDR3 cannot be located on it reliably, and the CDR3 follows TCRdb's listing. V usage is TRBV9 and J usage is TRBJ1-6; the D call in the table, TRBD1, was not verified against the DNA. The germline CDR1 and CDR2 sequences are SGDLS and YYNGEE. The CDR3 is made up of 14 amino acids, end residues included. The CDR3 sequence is CASSVGTGNSPPHF.

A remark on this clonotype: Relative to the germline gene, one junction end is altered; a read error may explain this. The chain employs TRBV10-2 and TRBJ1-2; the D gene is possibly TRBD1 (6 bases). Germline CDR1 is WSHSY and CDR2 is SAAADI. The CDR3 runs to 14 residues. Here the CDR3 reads CASSEFEGGYGYTF. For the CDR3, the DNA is TGCGCCAGTAGTGAGTTCGAGGGGGGCTATGGCTACACCTTC.

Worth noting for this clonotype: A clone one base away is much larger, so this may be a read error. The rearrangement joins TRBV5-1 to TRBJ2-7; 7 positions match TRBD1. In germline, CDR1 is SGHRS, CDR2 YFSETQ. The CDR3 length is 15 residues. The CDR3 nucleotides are TGCGCCAGCAGCTTTAACCGGGACAGATCCTGCGAGCAGTACTTC. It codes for CASSFNRDRSCEQYF.

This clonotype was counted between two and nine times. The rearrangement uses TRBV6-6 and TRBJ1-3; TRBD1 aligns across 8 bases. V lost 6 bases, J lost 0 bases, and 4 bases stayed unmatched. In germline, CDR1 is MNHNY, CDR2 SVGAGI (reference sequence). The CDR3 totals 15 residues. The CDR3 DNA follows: TGTGCCAGCAGCCGGGACAGGACCTCTGGAAACACCATATATTTT. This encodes CASSRDRTSGNTIYF.

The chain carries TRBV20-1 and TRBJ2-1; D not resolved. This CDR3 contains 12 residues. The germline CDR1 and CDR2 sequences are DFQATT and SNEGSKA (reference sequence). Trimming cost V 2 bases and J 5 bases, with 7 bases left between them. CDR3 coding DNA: TGCAGTGCTAGATCCGGAGACAATGAGCAGTTCTTC. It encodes CSARSGDNEQFF.

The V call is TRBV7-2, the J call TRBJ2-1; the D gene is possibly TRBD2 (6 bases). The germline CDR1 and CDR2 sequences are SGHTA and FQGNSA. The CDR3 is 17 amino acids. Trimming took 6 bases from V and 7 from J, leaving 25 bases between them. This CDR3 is CASRFASVVGGGNEQFF. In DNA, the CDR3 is TGTGCCAGCAGATTTGCCTCTGTGGTGGGAGGCGGGAATGAGCAGTTCTTC.